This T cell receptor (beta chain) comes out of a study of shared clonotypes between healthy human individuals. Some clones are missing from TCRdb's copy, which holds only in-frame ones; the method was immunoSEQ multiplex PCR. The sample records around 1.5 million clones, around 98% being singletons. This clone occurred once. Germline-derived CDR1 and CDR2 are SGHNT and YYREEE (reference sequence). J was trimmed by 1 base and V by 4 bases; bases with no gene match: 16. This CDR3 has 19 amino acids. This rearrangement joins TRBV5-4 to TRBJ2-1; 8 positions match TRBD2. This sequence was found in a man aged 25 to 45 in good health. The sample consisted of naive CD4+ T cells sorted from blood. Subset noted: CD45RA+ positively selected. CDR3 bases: TGTGCCAGCAGCGGGGCCCGTTCCAGCGGGAGTACTTCCTACAATGAGCAGTTCTTC. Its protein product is CASSGARSSGSTSYNEQFF. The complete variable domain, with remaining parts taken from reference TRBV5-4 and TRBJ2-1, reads ETGVTQSPTHLIKTRGQQVTLRCSSQSGHNTVSWYQQALGQGPQFIFQYYREEENGRGNFPPRFSGLQFPNYSSELNVNALELDDSALYLCASSGARSSGSTSYNEQFFGPGTRLTVL.